Listed below are T cell receptor beta chains from one sample, sequenced in a study of shared clonotypes between healthy human individuals. TCRdb keeps only in-frame clones here, not all; method: immunoSEQ multiplex PCR. Among about 2.4 million clones listed, roughly 93% were seen once. Sequencing was performed on naive CD4+ T cells from PBMCs. These receptor sequences come from a man between 18 and 29 years old in good health. Some clones in this sample may be carry-over from other donors' samples. CDR3s include the opening cysteine and the closing phenylalanine or tryptophan. Each record gives: clone size, J gene, V gene, CDR3 protein. Clone size is given for some rows only: seen once, a few or many times, or a class if the clone is expanded.

clone_size: -
j_call: TRBJ1-1
v_call: TRBV2
cdr3_aa: CASSERRDTEAFF

clone_size: -
j_call: TRBJ2-6
v_call: TRBV29-1
cdr3_aa: CSVDGAAGANVLTF

clone_size: once
j_call: TRBJ1-2
v_call: TRBV5-1
cdr3_aa: CASSIETGSYYGYTF

clone_size: -
j_call: TRBJ2-1
v_call: TRBV6-6
cdr3_aa: CASSYLSSSYNEQFF

clone_size: -
j_call: TRBJ2-6
v_call: TRBV5-3
cdr3_aa: CARSLYYKGTGANVLTF

clone_size: -
j_call: TRBJ2-1
v_call: TRBV2
cdr3_aa: CASSGGRNAKFF

clone_size: -
j_call: TRBJ1-5
v_call: TRBV6-6
cdr3_aa: CASSHGTLSNQPQHF

clone_size: -
j_call: TRBJ1-1
v_call: TRBV2
cdr3_aa: CASRDPNTEAFF

clone_size: -
j_call: TRBJ2-3
v_call: TRBV5-1
cdr3_aa: CASSHGNVAGPSTDTQYF

clone_size: -
j_call: TRBJ2-5
v_call: TRBV6-5
cdr3_aa: CASATRGVETQYF

clone_size: -
j_call: TRBJ2-1
v_call: TRBV29-1
cdr3_aa: CSVVAGGPYNEQFF

clone_size: -
j_call: TRBJ2-7
v_call: TRBV6-6
cdr3_aa: CASSYGTGVYEQYF

clone_size: -
j_call: TRBJ2-3
v_call: TRBV28
cdr3_aa: CASSLGTLGRDTQYF

clone_size: -
j_call: TRBJ2-2
v_call: TRBV30
cdr3_aa: CAWSGTSGGNTGELFF

clone_size: once
j_call: TRBJ1-1
v_call: TRBV9
cdr3_aa: CASSVGAGTEAFF

clone_size: -
j_call: TRBJ2-6
v_call: TRBV2
cdr3_aa: CASNGGLSGANVLTF

clone_size: -
j_call: TRBJ1-5
v_call: TRBV21-1
cdr3_aa: CASSKRGLAAQHF